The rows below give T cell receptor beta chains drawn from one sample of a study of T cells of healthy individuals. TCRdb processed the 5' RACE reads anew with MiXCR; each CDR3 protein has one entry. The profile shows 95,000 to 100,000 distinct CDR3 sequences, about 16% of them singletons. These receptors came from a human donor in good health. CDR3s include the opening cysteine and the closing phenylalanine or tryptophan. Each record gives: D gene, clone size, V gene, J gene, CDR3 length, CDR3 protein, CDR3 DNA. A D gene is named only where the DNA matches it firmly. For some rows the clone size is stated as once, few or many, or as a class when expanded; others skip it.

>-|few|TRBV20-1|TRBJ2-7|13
CSGPTGTSSEQYF
TGCAGTGGCCCAACCGGGACATCCAGCGAGCAGTACTTC
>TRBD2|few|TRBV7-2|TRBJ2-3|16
CASSWPRGTTSDTQYF
TGTGCCAGCAGCTGGCCCCGTGGGACTACCTCGGATACGCAGTATTTT
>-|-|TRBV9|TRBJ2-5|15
CASSAPGNGGETQYF
TGTGCCAGCAGCGCACCGGGCAACGGTGGGGAGACCCAGTACTTC
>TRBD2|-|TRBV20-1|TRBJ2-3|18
CSARGLGTSGRRTDTQYF
TGCAGTGCTAGAGGGCTCGGAACTAGCGGGAGGCGTACAGATACGCAGTATTTT
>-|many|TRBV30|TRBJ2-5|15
CAWSVPLRGRETQYF
TGTGCCTGGAGTGTACCCCTCAGGGGTCGGGAGACCCAGTACTTC
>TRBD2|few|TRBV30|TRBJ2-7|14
CAWRTSGTSYEQYF
TGTGCCTGGAGGACTAGCGGGACCTCCTACGAGCAGTACTTC
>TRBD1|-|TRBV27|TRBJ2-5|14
CASSFTGDQETQYF
TGTGCCAGCAGTTTTACAGGGGACCAAGAGACCCAGTACTTC
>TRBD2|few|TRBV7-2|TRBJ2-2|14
CASSSQRGSGELFF
TGTGCCAGCAGCTCACAGCGGGGGAGCGGGGAGCTGTTTTTT
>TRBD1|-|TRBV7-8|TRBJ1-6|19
CASSLAQTWGDRMDSPLHF
TGTGCCAGCAGCTTAGCGCAGACCTGGGGGGACAGGATGGATTCACCCCTCCACTTT
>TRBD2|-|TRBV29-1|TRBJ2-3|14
CSSSGGSSTDTQYF
TGCAGCTCTTCTGGCGGGAGTAGCACAGATACGCAGTATTTT
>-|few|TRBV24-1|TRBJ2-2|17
CATSDPRTATNTGELFF
TGTGCCACCAGTGATCCGAGGACAGCCACGAACACCGGGGAGCTGTTTTTT
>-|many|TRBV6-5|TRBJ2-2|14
CASSPFENTGELFF
TGTGCCAGCAGCCCCTTCGAGAACACCGGGGAGCTGTTTTTT
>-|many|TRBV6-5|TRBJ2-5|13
CASSLEGKETQYF
TGTGCCAGCAGTTTGGAAGGGAAAGAGACCCAGTACTTC
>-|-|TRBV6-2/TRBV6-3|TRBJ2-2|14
CASSYRQNTGELFF
TGTGCCAGCAGTTACCGACAGAACACCGGGGAGCTGTTTTTT
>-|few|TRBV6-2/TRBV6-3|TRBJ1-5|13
CASSIIADEPQHF
TGTGCCAGCAGCATAATAGCGGATGAGCCCCAGCATTTT
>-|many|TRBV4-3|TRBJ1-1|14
CASSATGKATEAFF
TGCGCCAGCAGCGCCACAGGGAAGGCCACTGAAGCTTTCTTT
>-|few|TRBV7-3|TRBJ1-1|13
CASSSGTNTEAFF
TGTGCCAGCAGCTCGGGGACCAACACTGAAGCTTTCTTT
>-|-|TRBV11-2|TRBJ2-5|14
CASSSNVGGLAQYF
TGTGCCAGCAGCTCGAATGTGGGGGGTTTGGCCCAGTACTTC
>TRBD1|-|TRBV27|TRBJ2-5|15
CASSLVGTGRETQYF
TGTGCCAGCAGTTTAGTGGGGACAGGGAGGGAGACCCAGTACTTC
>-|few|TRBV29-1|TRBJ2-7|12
CSAGFVFYEQYF
TGCAGCGCAGGATTCGTTTTCTACGAGCAGTACTTC
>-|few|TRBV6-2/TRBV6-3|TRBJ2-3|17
CASSYRLPGLGTDTQYF
TGTGCCAGCAGTTACCGGCTACCAGGGTTGGGCACAGATACGCAGTATTTT
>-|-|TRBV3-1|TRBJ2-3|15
CASSQGGSGPGTQYF
TGTGCCAGCAGCCAAGGGGGGAGTGGGCCAGGTACGCAGTATTTT
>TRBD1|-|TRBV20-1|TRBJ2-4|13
CSARDREKNIQYF
TGCAGTGCTAGGGACAGGGAGAAAAACATTCAGTACTTC
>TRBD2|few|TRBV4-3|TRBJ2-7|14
CASSHASGAGEQYF
TGCGCCAGCAGCCACGCTAGCGGAGCGGGCGAGCAGTACTTC
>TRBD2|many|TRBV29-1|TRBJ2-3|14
CSVEGLAGTDTQYF
TGCAGCGTTGAAGGACTAGCGGGAACAGATACGCAGTATTTT